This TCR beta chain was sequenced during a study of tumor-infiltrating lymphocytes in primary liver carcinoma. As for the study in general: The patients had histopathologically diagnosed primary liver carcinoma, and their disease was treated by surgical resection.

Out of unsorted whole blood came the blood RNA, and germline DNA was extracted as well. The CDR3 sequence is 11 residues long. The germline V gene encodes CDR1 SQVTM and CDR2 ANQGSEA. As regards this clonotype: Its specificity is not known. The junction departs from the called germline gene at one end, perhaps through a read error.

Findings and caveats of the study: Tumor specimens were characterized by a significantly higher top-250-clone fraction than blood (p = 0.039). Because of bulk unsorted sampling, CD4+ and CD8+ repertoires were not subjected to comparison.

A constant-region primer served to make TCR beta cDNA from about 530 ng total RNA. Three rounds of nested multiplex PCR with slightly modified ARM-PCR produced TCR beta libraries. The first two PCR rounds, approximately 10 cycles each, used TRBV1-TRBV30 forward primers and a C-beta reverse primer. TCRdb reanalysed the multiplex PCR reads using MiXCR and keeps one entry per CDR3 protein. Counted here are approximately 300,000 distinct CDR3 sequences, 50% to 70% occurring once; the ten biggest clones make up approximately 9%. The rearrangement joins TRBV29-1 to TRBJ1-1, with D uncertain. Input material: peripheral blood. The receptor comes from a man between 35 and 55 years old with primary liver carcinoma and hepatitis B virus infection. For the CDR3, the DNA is TGCAGCCTTATCGAGAACACTGAAGCTTCCTTT. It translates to CSLIENTEASF.